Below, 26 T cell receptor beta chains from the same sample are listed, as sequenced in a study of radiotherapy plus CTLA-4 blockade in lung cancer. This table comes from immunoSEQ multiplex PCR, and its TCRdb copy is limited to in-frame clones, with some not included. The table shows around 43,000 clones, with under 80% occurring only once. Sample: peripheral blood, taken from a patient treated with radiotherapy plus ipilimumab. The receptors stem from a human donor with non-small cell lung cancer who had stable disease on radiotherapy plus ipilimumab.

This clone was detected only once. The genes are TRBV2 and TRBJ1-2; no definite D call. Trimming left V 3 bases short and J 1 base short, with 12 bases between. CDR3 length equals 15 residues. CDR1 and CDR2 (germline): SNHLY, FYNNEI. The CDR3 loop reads CASSDIIGLNYGYTF. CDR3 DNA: TGTGCCAGCAGTGATATAATAGGACTTAACTATGGCTACACCTTC.

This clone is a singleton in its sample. The CDR3 nucleotides read TGTGCCAGCAGCGTCAGGGGGCCGAACACCGGGGAGCTGTTTTTT. It encodes CASSVRGPNTGELFF. This chain uses TRBV6-5 with TRBJ2-2, with 8 bases that match TRBD1. Trimming took 6 bases from V and 0 from J; bases not matched to a gene: 3. CDR3 length equals 15 residues. Germline CDR1 is MNHEY and CDR2 is SVGAGI.

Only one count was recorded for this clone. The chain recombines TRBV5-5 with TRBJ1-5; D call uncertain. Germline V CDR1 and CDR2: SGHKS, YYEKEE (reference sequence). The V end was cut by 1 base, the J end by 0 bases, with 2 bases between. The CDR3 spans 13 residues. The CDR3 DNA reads TGTGCCAGCAGCTTGCATAGCAATCAGCCCCAGCATTTT. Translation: CASSLHSNQPQHF.

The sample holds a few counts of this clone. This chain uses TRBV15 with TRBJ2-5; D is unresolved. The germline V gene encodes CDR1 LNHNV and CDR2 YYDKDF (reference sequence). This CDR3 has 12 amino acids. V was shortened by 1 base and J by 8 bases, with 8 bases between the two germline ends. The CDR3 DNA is TGTGCCACCAGCAGAGTTTCGGGTACCCAGTACTTC. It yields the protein CATSRVSGTQYF.

CDR3: CASSGEGVLGIYGYTF. The CDR3 nucleotides read TGTGCCAGCAGTGGCGAGGGGGTCCTAGGGATCTATGGCTACACCTTC. The chain employs TRBV6-1 and TRBJ1-2, with a possible D match to TRBD1 (6 bases). This CDR3 is 16 amino acids long. Trimming removed 4 bases from V and 4 bases from J, with 19 bases in between. CDR1 MNHNS and CDR2 SASEGT come from the germline V gene.

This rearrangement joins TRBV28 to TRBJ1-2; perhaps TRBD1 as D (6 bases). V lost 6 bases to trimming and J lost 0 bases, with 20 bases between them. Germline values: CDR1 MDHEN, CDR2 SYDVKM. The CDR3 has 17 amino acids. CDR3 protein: CASSGGGGVKSNYGYTF. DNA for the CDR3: TGTGCCAGCAGCGGAGGGGGGGGCGTTAAATCTAACTATGGCTACACCTTC.

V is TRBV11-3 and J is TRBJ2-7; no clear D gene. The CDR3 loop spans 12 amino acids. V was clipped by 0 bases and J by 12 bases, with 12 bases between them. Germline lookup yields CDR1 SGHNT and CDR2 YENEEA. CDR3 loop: CASSLDLKTLYF. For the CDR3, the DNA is TGTGCCAGCAGCTTAGATTTGAAAACTCTGTACTTC.

CDR3 sequence reads: CASSYVRGYTF. In nucleotides, the CDR3 is TGTGCCAGCAGTTATGTCAGGGGCTACACCTTC. This chain connects TRBV2 to TRBJ1-2; D gene uncertain. Trimming shortened V by 5 bases and J by 8 bases, and 9 bases separated the two germline ends. The V gene's germline CDR1 is SNHLY and CDR2 FYNNEI. The CDR3 is 11 residues long.

The CDR3 bases are TGTGCCAGCAGCTTAGAGTCCGGGACAGGGGGTTATTCACCCCTCCACTTT. Translated: CASSLESGTGGYSPLHF. The gene calls are TRBV7-6 and TRBJ1-6; 11 bases align to TRBD1. V was pared by 1 base and J by 8 bases, with 7 bases of the junction left unmatched. The CDR3 sequence is 17 residues long. Germline V gene sequence: CDR1 SGHVS, CDR2 FNYEAQ.

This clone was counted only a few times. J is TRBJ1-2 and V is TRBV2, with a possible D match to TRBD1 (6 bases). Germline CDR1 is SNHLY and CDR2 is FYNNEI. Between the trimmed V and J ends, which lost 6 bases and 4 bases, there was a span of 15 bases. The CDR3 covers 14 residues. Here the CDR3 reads CASRIDRRSYGYTF. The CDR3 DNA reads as TGTGCCAGCAGGATAGACAGGAGAAGCTATGGCTACACCTTC.

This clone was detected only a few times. The CDR3 sequence is CASSREQGKFTEAFF. The CDR3 nucleotides read TGCGCCAGCAGCCGAGAACAGGGTAAATTCACTGAAGCTTTCTTT. The chain links TRBV4-1 to TRBJ1-1; weak D call: TRBD1 (6 bases). Trimming took 4 bases from V and 4 from J, leaving 16 bases between them. Germline V CDR1 and CDR2: MGHRA, YSYEKL. The CDR3 spans 15 residues.

The CDR3 sequence: CASSLRRDAGNSPLHF. For the CDR3, the DNA is TGTGCCAGCAGTCTCCGACGGGACGCGGGAAATTCACCCCTCCACTTT. The chain is built from TRBV27 and TRBJ1-6, with D perhaps TRBD1 (5 bases). Per germline, CDR1 MNHEY and CDR2 SMNVEV (reference sequence). This CDR3 has 16 amino acids. V lost 5 bases, J lost 7 bases, and 18 bases lay in between.

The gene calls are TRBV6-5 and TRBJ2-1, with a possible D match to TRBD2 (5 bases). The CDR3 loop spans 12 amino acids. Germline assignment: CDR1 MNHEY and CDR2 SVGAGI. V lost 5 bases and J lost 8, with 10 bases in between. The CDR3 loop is CASSTGIYEQFF. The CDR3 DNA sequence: TGTGCCAGCAGTACCGGGATATATGAGCAGTTCTTC.

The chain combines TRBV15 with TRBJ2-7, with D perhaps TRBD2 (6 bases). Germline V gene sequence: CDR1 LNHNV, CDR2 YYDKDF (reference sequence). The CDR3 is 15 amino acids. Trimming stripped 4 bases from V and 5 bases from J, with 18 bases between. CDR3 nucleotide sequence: TGTGCCACCAGCATCCGGGACTTGGCCTGGGACGAGCAGTACTTC. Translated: CATSIRDLAWDEQYF.

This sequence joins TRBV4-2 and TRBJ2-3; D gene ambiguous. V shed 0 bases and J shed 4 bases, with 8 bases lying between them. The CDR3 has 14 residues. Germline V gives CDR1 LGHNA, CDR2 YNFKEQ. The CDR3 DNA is TGTGCCAGCAGCCAAGATCCCCGAGCAGATACGCAGTATTTT. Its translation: CASSQDPRADTQYF.

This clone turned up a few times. CDR3 region: CASSSAGGRAGANVLTF. The CDR3 coding sequence is TGTGCCAGTAGTAGTGCAGGGGGCCGTGCTGGGGCCAACGTCCTGACTTTC. The gene calls are TRBV19 and TRBJ2-6, with 8 positions matching TRBD1. The CDR3 spans 17 residues. The germline CDR1 and CDR2 sequences are LNHDA and SQIVND (reference sequence). The V segment lost 4 bases and the J segment 2 bases; nucleotides outside the gene matches: 7.

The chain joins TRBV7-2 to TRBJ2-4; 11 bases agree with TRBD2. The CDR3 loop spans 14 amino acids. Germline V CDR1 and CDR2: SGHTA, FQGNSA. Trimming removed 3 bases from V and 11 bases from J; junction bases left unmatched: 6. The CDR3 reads CASSFKPLAGVQYF. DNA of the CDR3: TGTGCCAGCAGCTTCAAACCACTAGCGGGGGTTCAGTACTTC.

The CDR3 DNA sequence: TGTGCCAGCAGCTTCCTAGCGGGGGGGCCCCATGAGCAGTTCTTC. Translated, it gives CASSFLAGGPHEQFF. The genes are TRBV11-2 and TRBJ2-1; 12 bases match TRBD2. Germline V gives CDR1 SGHAT, CDR2 FQNNGV. V gave up 3 bases and J gave up 8 bases; unmatched junction bases: 5. The CDR3 has 15 residues. Supplemented by reference TRBV11-2 and TRBJ2-1, the full variable domain reads EAGVAQSPRYKIIEKRQSVAFWCNPISGHATLYWYQQILGQGPKLLIQFQNNGVVDDSQLPKDRFSAERLKGVDSTLKIQPAKLEDSAVYLCASSFLAGGPHEQFFGPGTRLTVL.

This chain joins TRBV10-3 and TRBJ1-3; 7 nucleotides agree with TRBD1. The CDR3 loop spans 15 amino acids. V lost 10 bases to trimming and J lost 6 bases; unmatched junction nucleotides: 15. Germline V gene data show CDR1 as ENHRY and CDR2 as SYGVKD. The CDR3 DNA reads TGTGCCACGGAGAAAACAGGGGCCCTAGAAAACACCATATATTTT. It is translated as CATEKTGALENTIYF.

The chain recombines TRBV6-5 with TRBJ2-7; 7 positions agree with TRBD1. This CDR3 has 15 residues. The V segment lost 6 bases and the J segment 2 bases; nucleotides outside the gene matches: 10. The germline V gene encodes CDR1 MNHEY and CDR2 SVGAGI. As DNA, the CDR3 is TGTGCCAGCAGCCAAGGACAGGCGTTTACCTACGAGCAGTACTTC. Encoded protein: CASSQGQAFTYEQYF.

The DNA for the CDR3 is TGCGCCAGCAGCCTATCAGGGGGCACAGATACGCAGTATTTT. This codes for CASSLSGGTDTQYF. The chain recombines TRBV4-3 with TRBJ2-3; possible D gene TRBD1, 6 bases. CDR1 is LGHNA and CDR2 is YSLEER in the germline V gene. V lost 4 bases to trimming and J lost 1 base, with 9 bases between them. The CDR3 is 14 residues long.

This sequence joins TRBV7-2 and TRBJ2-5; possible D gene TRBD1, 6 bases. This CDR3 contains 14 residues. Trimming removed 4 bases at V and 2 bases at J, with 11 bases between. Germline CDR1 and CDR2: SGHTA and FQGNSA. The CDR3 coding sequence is TGTGCCAGCAGCTCCTGGACAGTTCAAGAGACCCAGTACTTC. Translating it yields CASSSWTVQETQYF.

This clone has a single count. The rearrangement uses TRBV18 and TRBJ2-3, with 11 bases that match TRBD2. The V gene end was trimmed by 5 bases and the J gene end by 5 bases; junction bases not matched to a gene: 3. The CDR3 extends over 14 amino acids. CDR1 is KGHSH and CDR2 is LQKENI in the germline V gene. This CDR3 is CASSSLAGVDTQYF. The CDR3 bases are TGTGCCAGCTCATCACTAGCGGGGGTAGATACGCAGTATTTT.

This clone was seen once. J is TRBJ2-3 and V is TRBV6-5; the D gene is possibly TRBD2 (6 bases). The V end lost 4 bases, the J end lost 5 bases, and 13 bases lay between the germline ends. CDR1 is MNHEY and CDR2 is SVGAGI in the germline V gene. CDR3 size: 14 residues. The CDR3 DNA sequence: TGTGCCAGCAGTTTCCGACAAGCGGGAGATACGCAGTATTTT. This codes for CASSFRQAGDTQYF.

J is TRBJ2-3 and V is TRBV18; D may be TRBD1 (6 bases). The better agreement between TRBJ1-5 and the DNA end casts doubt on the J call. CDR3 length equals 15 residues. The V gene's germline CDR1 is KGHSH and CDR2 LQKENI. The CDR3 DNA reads TGTGCCAGCTCAACTACAGGGCGTAGGACAGATACGCAGCATTTT. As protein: CASSTTGRRTDTQHF.

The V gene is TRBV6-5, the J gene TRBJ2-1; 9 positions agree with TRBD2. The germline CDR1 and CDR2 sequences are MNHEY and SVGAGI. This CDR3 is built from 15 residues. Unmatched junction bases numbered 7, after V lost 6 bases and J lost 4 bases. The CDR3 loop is CASRKSGGPYNEQFF. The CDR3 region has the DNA TGTGCCAGCAGAAAGAGCGGGGGGCCATACAATGAGCAGTTCTTC.